This T cell receptor (beta chain) was identified during a study of blood T cell repertoires in COVID-19. Across the study: T cells, B-cell-depleted T cells, or PBMCs supplied cDNA or gDNA.

Generated by immunoSEQ multiplex PCR, the TCRdb table keeps only in-frame clones and is missing some. The sample includes about 100,000 clones, roughly 87% of them seen just once. This CDR3 comprises 13 residues. V lost 5 bases and J lost 4, with 8 bases in between. Germline loops: CDR1 LNHDA, CDR2 SQIVND (reference sequence). The sample comprised peripheral blood. The chain recombines TRBV19 with TRBJ2-2; D gene ambiguous. The TCR was taken from a man aged 25 to 40 in a cohort sampled during active COVID-19. CDR3 DNA sequence: TGTGCCAGTAGTCTCACATTCACCGGGGAGCTGTTTTTT. Residues: CASSLTFTGELFF.